The clone carrying this TCR beta chain was picked up one time. The antigen remains unidentified. This record comes from a study of T cells in localized non-small cell lung cancer. Study-level results: Uninvolved adjacent lung had more T cell clonality than any other tissue, topping tumor.

Generated by immunoSEQ multiplex PCR, the TCRdb table keeps only in-frame clones and is missing some. The data show 25,000 to 30,000 clones, with around 90% seen just once and under 30% held by the top ten. The sequencing here drew on peripheral blood, taken before any cancer treatment. The clonotype comes from a female donor older than 55 with stage I lung adenocarcinoma.

CDR3 residues: CASGLQISPRGGNQPQHF. The CDR3 nucleotides read TGTGCTAGTGGTTTGCAGATTTCGCCCCGGGGGGGCAATCAGCCCCAGCATTTT. The chain is built from TRBV12-5 and TRBJ1-5; possibly TRBD1 for D (5 bases). This CDR3 is built from 18 residues. Deletions cut 2 bases from V and 2 bases from J, with 19 bases between. The germline gives CDR1 LGHNT, CDR2 FRNRAP.